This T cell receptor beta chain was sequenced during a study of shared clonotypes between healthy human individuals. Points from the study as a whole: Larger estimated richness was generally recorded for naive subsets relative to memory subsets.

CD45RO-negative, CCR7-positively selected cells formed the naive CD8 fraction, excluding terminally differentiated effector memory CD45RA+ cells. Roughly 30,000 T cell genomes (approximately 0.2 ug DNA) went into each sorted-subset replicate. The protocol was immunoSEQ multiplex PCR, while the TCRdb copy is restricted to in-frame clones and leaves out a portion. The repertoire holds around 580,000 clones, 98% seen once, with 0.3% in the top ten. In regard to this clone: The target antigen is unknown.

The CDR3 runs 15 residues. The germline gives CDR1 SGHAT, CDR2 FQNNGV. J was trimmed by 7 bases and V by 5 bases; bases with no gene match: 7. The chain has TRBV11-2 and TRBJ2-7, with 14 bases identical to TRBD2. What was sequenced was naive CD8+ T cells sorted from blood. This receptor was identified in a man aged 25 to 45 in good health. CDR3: CASSERTSGRREQYF. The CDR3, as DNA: TGTGCCAGCAGCGAAAGGACTAGCGGGAGGAGGGAGCAGTACTTC.